A single sample gave rise to the 7 T cell receptor beta chains below, sequenced in a study of metastatic and nonmetastatic thyroid tumors. Thyroid surgery took place with no prior treatment in any patient. With MiXCR, TCRdb reprocessed the PCR reads. The sample contains 16,000 or so clones, 20% to 30% of which appear only once. The sequencing sample was made of tumor tissue. Receptors were obtained from a male donor with papillary thyroid cancer or a benign thyroid nodule (not recorded which). Some clones in this sample may be carry-over from other donors' samples.

This clone was counted between two and nine times. A junction boundary mismatches the germline segment, possibly from a read error. The chain is built from TRBV6-5 and TRBJ1-2, with D perhaps matching TRBD1 (5 bases). Per germline, CDR1 MNHEY and CDR2 SVGAGI. This CDR3 comprises 15 residues. The CDR3 region has the DNA TGTGCCAGCAGTTACTCGGGGACGTCCACCTATTGCTACACCTTC. The encoded protein is CASSYSGTSTYCYTF.

This clone was detected a few times. This chain connects TRBV12-3 or TRBV12-4 to TRBJ2-7; 13 nucleotides agree with TRBD2. The CDR3 extends over 15 amino acids. V gave up 6 bases and J gave up 2 bases; unmatched junction bases: 4. The CDR3 DNA is TGTGCCAGCAGCTTACTAGCGGGAGGGCCCTACGAGCAGTACTTC. The encoded protein is CASSLLAGGPYEQYF.

This clone was found many times. J is TRBJ1-5 and V is TRBV2; perhaps TRBD1 as D (6 bases). CDR3 length: 12 amino acids. Between the trimmed V and J ends, which lost 7 bases and 5 bases, there was a span of 9 bases. Looked up from germline, CDR1 is SNHLY and CDR2 is FYNNEI. The CDR3 bases are TGTGCCAGCAAGGCAGGGGATCAGCCCCAGCATTTT. Translated: CASKAGDQPQHF.

The chain has TRBV12-3 or TRBV12-4 and TRBJ2-5; D uncertain. V lost 7 bases, J lost 8 bases, and 17 bases lay in between. CDR3 size: 13 residues. The CDR3 DNA reads as TGTGCCAGCACCGATTTGATGGGATATACCCAGTACTTC. Its protein product is CASTDLMGYTQYF.

V and J are TRBV28 and TRBJ2-7, with a tentative D call TRBD1 (5 bases). This CDR3 spans 16 amino acids. The germline V gene has CDR1 MDHEN and CDR2 SYDVKM. V shed 4 bases and J shed 0 bases, with 16 bases lying between them. Here the CDR3 DNA reads TGTGCCAGCAGTTCAGCTGGGGCACGGAGCTCCTACGAGCAGTACTTC. Translation gives CASSSAGARSSYEQYF. The full variable domain, in which reference TRBV28 and TRBJ2-7 provide the parts outside the CDR3, is DVKVTQSSRYLVKRTGEKVFLECVQDMDHENMFWYRQDPGLGLRLIYFSYDVKMKEKGDIPEGYSVSREKKERFSLILESASTNQTSMYLCASSSAGARSSYEQYFGPGTRLTVT.

This chain connects TRBV20-1 to TRBJ2-3, with D tentatively TRBD1 or TRBD2 (6 bases each). The CDR3 is 14 residues long. V dropped 3 bases and J dropped 8 bases, with 18 bases sitting between them. Germline V lookup: CDR1 DFQATT, CDR2 SNEGSKA (reference sequence). CDR3 sequence: CSARLEGEWGTQYF. Here the CDR3 DNA reads TGCAGTGCTAGGTTGGAGGGGGAGTGGGGTACGCAGTATTTT.

This chain links TRBV4-2 with TRBJ1-2, with unresolved D. V lost 0 bases and J 8 bases, leaving 7 bases between the germline ends. This CDR3 has 12 amino acids. Germline lookup yields CDR1 LGHNA and CDR2 YNFKEQ. The CDR3 protein is CASSQDGHGYTF. In DNA form, the CDR3 reads TGTGCCAGCAGCCAAGATGGGCACGGCTACACCTTC.